This TCR beta chain comes out of a study of T cell responses to AZD1222 COVID-19 vaccine. Study-wide results and limits: Spike-specific TCRs gained breadth and depth after people received two AZD1222 doses. Clonal diversity was possibly underestimated; the donors were predominantly white British and more often female. A reported finding is that nearly half of spike-specific TCRs target unmutated variant regions. CD4 TCRs linked to vaccination spanned spike, dominating at 160-218 and 743-854.

This clone was counted between two and nine times. The antigen is not known. Clones were sequenced by immunoSEQ multiplex PCR, and TCRdb holds only the in-frame ones, with some missing. The table has 160,000 or so clones, 85% to 90% seen once. The TCR originated in an adult who received the AZD1222 COVID-19 vaccine. The specimen comprised peripheral blood, sampled 28 days after the second AZD1222 dose.

This CDR3 is CASTPRGRGRETQYF. CDR3 nucleotides: TGTGCCAGCACGCCGAGGGGCAGGGGGCGGGAGACCCAGTACTTC. The chain recombines TRBV21-1 with TRBJ2-5; the DNA was not used to check the table's D call, TRBD1. TRBV21-1 is a known pseudogene. The CDR3 contains 15 residues.